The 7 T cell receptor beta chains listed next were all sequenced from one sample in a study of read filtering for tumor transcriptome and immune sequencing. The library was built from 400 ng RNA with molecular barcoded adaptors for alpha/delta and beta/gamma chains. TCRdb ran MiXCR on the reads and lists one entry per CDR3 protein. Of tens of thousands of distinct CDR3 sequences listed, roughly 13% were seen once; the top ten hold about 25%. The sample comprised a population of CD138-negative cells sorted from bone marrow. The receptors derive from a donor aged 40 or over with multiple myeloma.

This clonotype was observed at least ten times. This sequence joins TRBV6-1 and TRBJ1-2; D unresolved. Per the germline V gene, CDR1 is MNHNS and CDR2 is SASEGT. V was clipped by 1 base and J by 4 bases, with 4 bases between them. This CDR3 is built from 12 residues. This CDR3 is CASSEGGYGYTF. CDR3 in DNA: TGTGCCAGCAGTGAAGGCGGCTATGGCTACACCTTC.

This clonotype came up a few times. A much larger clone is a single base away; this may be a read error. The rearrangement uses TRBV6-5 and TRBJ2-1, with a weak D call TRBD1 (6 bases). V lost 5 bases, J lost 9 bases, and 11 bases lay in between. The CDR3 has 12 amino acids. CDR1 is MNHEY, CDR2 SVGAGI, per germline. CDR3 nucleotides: TGTGCCAGCAGTCGCACAGGGATTGAGCAGTTCTTC. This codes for CASSRTGIEQFF.

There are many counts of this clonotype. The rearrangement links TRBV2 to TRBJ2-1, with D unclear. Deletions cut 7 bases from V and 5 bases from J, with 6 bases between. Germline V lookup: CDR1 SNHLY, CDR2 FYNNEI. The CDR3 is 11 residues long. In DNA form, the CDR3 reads TGTGCCAGCACCCAAAACAATGAGCAGTTCTTC. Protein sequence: CASTQNNEQFF.

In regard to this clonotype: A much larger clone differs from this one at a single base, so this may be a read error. CDR3 loop: CASSGGRRREQFF. The CDR3 DNA reads as TGCGCCAGCAGCGGGGGCAGGAGGCGTGAGCAGTTCTTC. The chain links TRBV5-1 to TRBJ2-1; possible D gene TRBD1, 6 bases. This CDR3 is built from 13 residues. Germline V gene lookup returns CDR1 SGHRS and CDR2 YFSETQ. V was shortened by 4 bases and J by 9 bases, with 14 bases between the two germline ends.

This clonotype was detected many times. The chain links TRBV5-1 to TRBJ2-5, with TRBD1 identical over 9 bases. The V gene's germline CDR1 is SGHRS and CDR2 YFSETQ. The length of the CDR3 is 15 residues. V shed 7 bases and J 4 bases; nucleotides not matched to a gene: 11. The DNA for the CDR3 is TGCGCCAGCGGCAATGGACAGGGGAGCTCAGAGACCCAGTACTTC. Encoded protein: CASGNGQGSSETQYF.

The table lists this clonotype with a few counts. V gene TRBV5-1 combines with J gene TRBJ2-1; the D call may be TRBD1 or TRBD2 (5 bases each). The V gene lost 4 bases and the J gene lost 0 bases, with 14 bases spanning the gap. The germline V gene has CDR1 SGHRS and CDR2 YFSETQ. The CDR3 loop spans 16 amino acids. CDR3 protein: CASSPAGDASYNEQFF. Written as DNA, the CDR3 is TGCGCCAGCAGCCCCGCCGGGGACGCCTCCTACAATGAGCAGTTCTTC.

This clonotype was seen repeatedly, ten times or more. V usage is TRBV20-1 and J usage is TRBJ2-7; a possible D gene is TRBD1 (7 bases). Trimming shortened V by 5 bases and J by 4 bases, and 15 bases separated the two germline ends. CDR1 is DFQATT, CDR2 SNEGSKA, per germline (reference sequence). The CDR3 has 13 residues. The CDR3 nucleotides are TGCAGTGCTTTAAGACAGGGAGGATACGAGCAGTACTTC. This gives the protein CSALRQGGYEQYF.